This T cell receptor beta chain originates from a study of CD4 T cells in relation to SARS-CoV-2 and coronaviruses (dated by TCRdb to 2020 to 2022). Background on the whole study: The ViraFEST assay cultured PBMCs with antigen for under 11 days, then sequenced TCR beta CDR3s to find antigen-specific clonal expansions. A different, Illumina-based TCR-beta assay was used to sequence expansion assays from other donors in the study. At the level of individual TCR clonotypes, the study measured memory CD4+ T cell crossreactivity between SARS-CoV-2 spike protein and common cold coronavirus spike proteins. An HIV-1 Nef peptide pool or a no-peptide culture served as the negative reference condition. HLA restriction was mapped for shared crossreactive spike epitopes using patient-derived lymphoblastoid cell lines. The Adaptive Biotechnologies TCR-sequencing kit was used to sequence samples from a few pre-COVID donors and the naive versus memory experiments, while other data came from Illumina-based sequencing.

Beyond this particular receptor, the publication reports: Since the crossreactivity analysis centred on spike protein, crossreactivity against other viral proteins was not assessed. Significantly weaker SARS-CoV-2-driven expansion was shown by crossreactive clones than by monoreactive clones, consistent with antigenic imprinting. Because no donor provided both pre-pandemic and post-infection samples, tracing the source of pre-existing responses was limited. Approximately 69% of donors had memory CD4+ clonotypes that crossrecognized SARS-CoV-2 and at least one common cold coronavirus spike. The study was constrained by small numbers of patients and of tested TCRs.

Remarks on this clone: The antigen it recognizes is unknown. The input lacks base qualities; no much larger clone sits a single base away.

Library prep was done by the immunoSEQ multiplex PCR assay. In the authors' own workflow: During preprocessing, nonproductive sequences were removed, along with CDR3s that did not begin with C, did not end with F or W, or were shorter than 7 amino acids. The MANAFEST web app was used to call antigen-specific clonotypes on the basis of expansion compared with the reference and with other culture wells. To be counted as positive, a clone had to show significant expansion compared with the reference culture, at an FDR below 0.05, in 2 of 3 replicate wells. A further requirement for positive clones was significant expansion compared with all other tandem wells, along with an odds ratio above 5. CDR3 homology was measured as pairwise Levenshtein distance, computed with the stringdist R package after trimming three terminal residues from each end. The clones in this table, taken by TCRdb from immuneACCESS, are in-frame only. Not every clone is retained; where verified, under half of the shortfall comes from an unresolved V gene, and the cause of the rest is unknown. That table gives V, J and clone size, and the DNA gave D and trimming. For this sample there are around 20,000 clones; approximately 82% appear just once. The ten biggest clones cover approximately 19% of the sample.

CD4+ T cells from unexposed donors were collected before the COVID-19 pandemic (2011-2018). The EasySep CD4+ T cell isolation kit was used to isolate CD4+ T cells once the cultures had run for roughly 10 days. As far as cell numbers permitted, CD4+ T cells from unexposed donors were tested for reactivity against SARS-CoV-2 S and N as well as four spike pools from common cold coronaviruses. Around 1.8 million PBMCs per well were cultured in IMDM with about 4.9% human AB serum and about 9.7 IU/ml IL-2. Half of the culture medium was replaced with fresh IL-2-containing medium on days 3 and 7. Each peptide culture condition was generally run in triplicate replicate wells. Leukapheresis product for the unexposed donors was purchased commercially. Ficoll-Paque PLUS gradient centrifugation was used to isolate PBMCs from leukapheresis product or whole blood. The PBMCs went either fresh into the expansion assay or into cryopreservation at -140 degrees C. The QIAamp Micro DNA Kit was used to extract genomic DNA from the CD4+ T cells.

CDR1 and CDR2 were assigned from the germline V gene as ENHRY and SYGVKD. Cut back by 0 bases and 1 base, the V and J ends lie 9 bases apart. From the cysteine through the phenylalanine, the CDR3 covers 15 amino acids. CDR3 DNA is the only sequence kept; it has 45 bases, read in frame from the first base. The sequence is built from TRBV10-3 and TRBJ1-1; confidence is insufficient to name the D gene. Material for sequencing was CD4+ T cells from PBMCs, cultured in vitro. This receptor was taken from a human donor in good health. The encoded CDR3 is CAISESEARNTEAFF. The nucleotide sequence is TGTGCCATCAGTGAGTCGGAGGCCCGGAACACTGAAGCTTTCTTT.